These 4 T cell receptor beta chains originate from one sample sequenced in a study of blood T cell repertoires in COVID-19. Libraries were prepared by immunoSEQ multiplex PCR; TCRdb keeps only in-frame clonotypes and omits some of them. Among around 170,000 clones listed, roughly nine tenths were seen once. Source material: peripheral blood. These receptors were taken from a woman aged 70-85 years with acute or convalescent COVID-19.

This chain uses TRBV5-5 with TRBJ2-5; 8 positions match TRBD1. The CDR3 is 15 amino acids. Germline V gives CDR1 SGHKS, CDR2 YYEKEE (reference sequence). Losses at the gene ends were 4 bases for V and 2 bases for J; bases not matched to a gene: 7. The DNA for the CDR3 is TGTGCCAGCAGCCCAGGGACAGGCCAGCAAGAGACCCAGTACTTC. Its protein is CASSPGTGQQETQYF.

This clone was observed once. The chain combines TRBV29-1 with TRBJ1-2; possibly TRBD1 for D (6 bases). CDR1 is SQVTM and CDR2 is ANQGSEA in the germline V gene. CDR3 length: 14 residues. The V end was cut by 6 bases, the J end by 2 bases, with 16 bases between. The CDR3 reads CSVDTTGFNYGYTF. In nucleotides, the CDR3 is TGCAGCGTGGACACTACAGGGTTCAACTATGGCTACACCTTC.

The chain uses TRBV6-2 or TRBV6-3 and TRBJ2-3, with D possibly matching TRBD2 (5 bases). Germline V gives CDR1 MNHEY, CDR2 SVGEGT. With 0 bases removed from V and 3 bases from J, the gap between germline ends came to 16 bases. This CDR3 is built from 17 residues. CDR3 in DNA: TGTGCCAGCAGTTACTCGATCGGGGTCCAAATTACAGATACGCAGTATTTT. This encodes CASSYSIGVQITDTQYF.

The chain combines TRBV5-1 with TRBJ2-3; D ambiguous. The CDR3 is made up of 15 amino acids. Trimming removed 4 bases at V and 0 bases at J, with 12 bases between. CDR1 and CDR2 from the germline V gene are SGHRS and YFSETQ. This CDR3 is CASSPDWPSTDTQYF. CDR3 in DNA: TGCGCCAGCAGCCCTGACTGGCCAAGCACAGATACGCAGTATTTT.